A selection of T cell receptor beta chains follows, all from one sample in a study of T cells in localized non-small cell lung cancer. Using immunoSEQ multiplex PCR, the repertoire was profiled, and TCRdb retains in-frame clones only, with some absent. The table has about 29,000 clones, roughly nine tenths seen once. Sequenced here: peripheral blood, sampled before any cancer treatment. These receptors were obtained from a woman aged 35 to 69 with stage I lung adenocarcinoma. Each CDR3 is given with its conserved first and last residue. The D gene is left open where the match is weak. Some rows have no size entry. The others give once, few or many, or a class for an expanded clone.

TRBV7-9	TRBJ2-5	TRBD2	-	CASSLGTSGQETQYF	TGTGCCAGCAGCTTAGGGACTAGCGGGCAGGAGACCCAGTACTTC
TRBV5-4	TRBJ2-1	TRBD2	-	CASSFKRGSYNEQFF	TGTGCCAGCAGCTTTAAGCGGGGCTCCTACAATGAGCAGTTCTTC
TRBV5-1	TRBJ2-1	-	-	CASSLSVPNNEQFF	TGCGCCAGCAGCTTAAGCGTTCCGAACAATGAGCAGTTCTTC
TRBV5-4	TRBJ2-5	TRBD2	-	CASSPSLAGVQETQYF	TGTGCCAGCAGCCCCTCTCTAGCGGGGGTTCAAGAGACCCAGTACTTC
TRBV7-2	TRBJ2-7	-	once	CASSLSTGTNYEQYF	TGTGCCAGCAGCTTAAGCACCGGGACAAACTACGAGCAGTACTTC
TRBV5-4	TRBJ1-2	TRBD1	-	CASSPRQGEGYTF	TGTGCCAGCAGCCCGCGACAGGGGGAAGGCTACACCTTC
TRBV19	TRBJ1-1	-	-	CASSIGVNTEAFF	TGTGCCAGTAGTATTGGGGTTAACACTGAAGCTTTCTTT
TRBV5-1	TRBJ2-2	TRBD2	-	CASSPMGTGGTGELFF	TGCGCCAGCAGCCCCATGGGGACGGGGGGAACCGGGGAGCTGTTTTTT
TRBV30	TRBJ2-5	TRBD1	-	CAWGTGAGETQYF	TGTGCCTGGGGGACAGGGGCCGGGGAGACCCAGTACTTC
TRBV19	TRBJ1-5	TRBD1	few	CASSRDSHNPYSNQPQHF	TGTGCCAGTAGTAGGGACAGCCACAACCCATATAGCAATCAGCCCCAGCATTTT
TRBV2	TRBJ1-5	-	-	CASSRPFRDQPQHF	TGTGCCAGCAGTCGTCCCTTTCGGGATCAGCCCCAGCATTTT
TRBV28	TRBJ2-5	-	-	CASSSTGPIQETQYF	TGTGCCAGCAGCTCCACCGGACCAATTCAGGAGACCCAGTACTTC
TRBV15	TRBJ2-1	TRBD2	-	CATSPSGGGNEQFF	TGTGCCACCAGTCCTAGCGGGGGAGGGAATGAGCAGTTCTTC
TRBV6-1	TRBJ1-2	-	-	CASSTGTINYGYTF	TGTGCCAGCAGTACCGGGACAATTAACTATGGCTACACCTTC
TRBV6-1	TRBJ1-5	-	-	CASMVDFFSNQPQHF	TGTGCCAGCATGGTCGACTTTTTCAGCAATCAGCCCCAGCATTTT
TRBV18	TRBJ1-1	-	-	CASSPRGSTAQNTEAFF	TGTGCCAGCTCACCTCGGGGTTCTACAGCACAGAACACTGAAGCTTTCTTT
TRBV28	TRBJ2-2	-	-	CASRTDGRAGTGELFF	TGTGCCAGCAGAACCGATGGAAGGGCGGGTACCGGGGAGCTGTTTTTT
TRBV21-1	TRBJ2-4	-	-	CASFRDLPNIQYF	TGTGCCAGCTTCCGGGACTTACCTAACATTCAGTACTTC
TRBV15	TRBJ1-5	TRBD1	-	CATSGRGGASNQPQHF	TGTGCCACCAGCGGACGAGGGGGCGCGAGCAATCAGCCCCAGCATTTT
TRBV7-9	TRBJ2-2	-	-	CASSLSVIAYTGELFF	TGTGCCAGCAGCTTATCCGTGATAGCTTACACCGGGGAGCTGTTTTTT
TRBV29-1	TRBJ1-1	-	-	CSVYGPEAFF	TGCAGCGTTTACGGACCTGAAGCTTTCTTT
TRBV19	TRBJ2-5	-	-	CASRETPYQETQYF	TGTGCCAGCCGGGAGACTCCGTACCAAGAGACCCAGTACTTC